One sample yielded the 4 T cell receptor beta chains listed below, sequenced in a study of blood T cell repertoires in COVID-19. Method: immunoSEQ multiplex PCR; TCRdb's copy keeps in-frame clones and lacks some. The table records nearly 200,000 clones, around four fifths of them present only once. The sample taken for sequencing was peripheral blood. These receptors all stem from a human donor in a cohort sampled during active COVID-19.

The gene calls are TRBV6-6 and TRBJ2-3, with D possibly matching TRBD2 (5 bases). Germline CDR1 is MNHNY and CDR2 is SVGAGI (reference sequence). The CDR3 is 14 residues long. Trimming cost V 5 bases and J 2 bases, with 11 bases left between them. The CDR3 region has the DNA TGTGCCAGCAGTATGCCCCGGGACACAGATACGCAGTATTTT. This sequence encodes CASSMPRDTDTQYF.

V and J are TRBV27 and TRBJ1-1; D might be TRBD1 (5 bases). CDR1 is MNHEY and CDR2 is SMNVEV in the germline V gene (reference sequence). Trimming took 4 bases from V and 2 from J, leaving 14 bases between them. The CDR3 runs 15 residues. CDR3 sequence reads: CASSSKDNPNTEAFF. DNA for the CDR3: TGTGCCAGCAGTTCGAAGGACAACCCAAACACTGAAGCTTTCTTT.

The CDR3: CASSLAGRDGYTF. In nucleotides, the CDR3 is TGTGCCAGCAGCTTAGCGGGGAGGGATGGCTACACCTTC. The chain is built from TRBV7-9 and TRBJ1-2; D remains unclear. The CDR3 is 13 amino acids. From germline, CDR1 is SEHNR and CDR2 FQNEAQ (reference sequence). V lost 0 bases and J lost 6, with 8 bases in between.

The count of this clone is one. The rearrangement joins TRBV7-9 to TRBJ2-7, with D perhaps TRBD2 (5 bases). This CDR3 comprises 15 residues. Trimming removed 1 base at V and 7 bases at J, with 17 bases between. Germline-derived CDR1 and CDR2 are SEHNR and FQNEAQ (reference sequence). The CDR3 DNA reads TGTGCCAGCAGCTTAGAGTCCGGGCCCGGGATTGAGCAGTACTTC. Amino acid sequence: CASSLESGPGIEQYF.